The clone carrying this T cell receptor (beta chain) appeared a few times. The antigen is unknown. The junction does not match germline at one end; this may be a read error. CDR1 is SGHRS, CDR2 YFSETQ, per germline. This CDR3 contains 16 residues. This sample stems from a study of cytomegalovirus exposure and HLA in healthy donors. Study results and limitations: HLA alleles were associated with 15,000 to 20,000 TCR beta sequences in a later analysis at 0.05 false discovery rate.

13 Jbeta primers and 60 Vbeta primers were used for the PCR. TCRdb keeps only in-frame clones here, not all; method: immunoSEQ multiplex PCR. The profile covers some 100,000 clones, with 75% to 85% appearing a single time and around 4% taken by the ten largest. This clonotype was obtained from a female donor in good health and CMV-seropositive. The chain combines TRBV5-1 with TRBJ2-7, with D possibly TRBD1 on 6 matching bases. Sequenced material: PBMCs. This chain's CDR3 is CASSLARSRGLHEQYF. In nucleotides, the CDR3 is TGTGCCAGCAGCTTGGCCCGATCCAGGGGATTACACGAGCAGTACTTC.